Each of the 13 T cell receptor beta chains below was sequenced from the same sample in a study of T cells after yellow fever vaccination. Each CDR3 protein gets one entry after TCRdb re-called the 5' RACE reads with MiXCR. The sample consists of approximately 450,000 distinct CDR3 sequences, about 17% of them appearing once. The sequences come from PBMCs, collected before the yellow fever booster vaccination. These receptors originate from a man younger than 30 who received the YFV17D yellow fever vaccine.

This chain joins TRBV18 and TRBJ2-7; D is undetermined. This CDR3 contains 13 residues. The V and J ends lost 2 bases and 2 bases respectively, with 7 bases between them. Per the germline V gene, CDR1 is KGHSH and CDR2 is LQKENI. The CDR3 is CASSPERTYEQYF. The DNA of the CDR3 is TGTGCCAGCTCACCAGAAAGGACCTACGAGCAGTACTTC.

This clonotype was detected ten times or more. The DNA for the CDR3 is TGTGCCAGCAGCTTCTCCGGGCAGAACACTGAAGCTTTCTTT. Its protein product is CASSFSGQNTEAFF. The chain uses TRBV7-2 and TRBJ1-1; D remains ambiguous. Germline assignment: CDR1 SGHTA and CDR2 FQGNSA. Trimming pared 3 bases from V and 1 base from J, leaving 9 bases between. The CDR3 spans 14 residues.

This chain joins TRBV29-1 and TRBJ1-5; TRBD1 might be the D (5 bases). V was clipped by 4 bases and J by 4 bases, with 11 bases between them. The CDR3 runs 13 residues. Germline-derived CDR1 and CDR2 are SQVTM and ANQGSEA. This CDR3 reads CSVASGRNQPQHF. The CDR3 DNA reads as TGCAGCGTTGCTTCAGGGAGAAATCAGCCCCAGCATTTT.

V usage is TRBV18 and J usage is TRBJ1-6; D is ambiguous. This CDR3 has 15 residues. The V end lost 2 bases, the J end lost 6 bases, and 11 bases lay between the germline ends. CDR1 KGHSH and CDR2 LQKENI come from the germline V gene. The CDR3 is CASSPAAAPNSPLHF. DNA of the CDR3: TGTGCCAGCTCACCAGCGGCAGCCCCTAATTCACCCCTCCACTTT.

The J gene is TRBJ2-5, the V gene TRBV18; D not certain. This CDR3 has 14 residues. The V end lost 3 bases, the J end lost 4 bases, and 12 bases lay between the germline ends. Germline lookup yields CDR1 KGHSH and CDR2 LQKENI. CDR3 region: CASSPLPGGETQYF. The CDR3 region has the DNA TGTGCCAGCTCACCGCTACCGGGTGGAGAGACCCAGTACTTC.

V is TRBV5-1 and J is TRBJ2-7; no firm D call. The CDR3 is made up of 15 amino acids. Germline V gene sequence: CDR1 SGHRS, CDR2 YFSETQ. The ends were cut back, 0 bases at V and 2 bases at J, with 12 bases in the middle. The chain's CDR3 is CASSLGRALTYEQYF. The CDR3 DNA follows: TGCGCCAGCAGCTTGGGAAGGGCCCTAACCTACGAGCAGTACTTC.

V usage is TRBV20-1 and J usage is TRBJ1-2, with 10 bases fitting TRBD1. CDR1 is DFQATT and CDR2 is SNEGSKA in the germline V gene (reference sequence). With 3 bases clipped from V and 8 bases from J, the junction kept 6 bases outside the gene matches. This CDR3 region has 13 residues. DNA of the CDR3: TGCAGTGCTAGGACCGGGACAGGGGCCGGCTACACCTTC. Its protein is CSARTGTGAGYTF.

The chain links TRBV19 to TRBJ2-7; 7 nucleotides agree with TRBD1. The CDR3 runs to 13 residues. Germline V lookup: CDR1 LNHDA, CDR2 SQIVND (reference sequence). V lost 5 bases and J lost 3; bases outside the gene matches: 4. The CDR3 DNA reads TGTGCCAGTAGTGTCGGGACAGACTACGAGCAGTACTTC. Encoded protein: CASSVGTDYEQYF.

This clonotype was counted a single time. The chain links TRBV20-1 to TRBJ1-2; 8 nucleotides align to TRBD1. This CDR3 has 12 residues. V shed 6 bases and J 8 bases; nucleotides not matched to a gene: 8. CDR1 is DFQATT and CDR2 is SNEGSKA in the germline V gene (reference sequence). The CDR3 loop reads CSAGQVQRGYTF. The CDR3 DNA reads as TGCAGTGCGGGACAGGTCCAGAGGGGCTACACCTTC.

This clonotype turned up a few times. The genes are TRBV7-2 and TRBJ2-1; 9 nucleotides align to TRBD2. Germline CDR1 reads SGHTA; CDR2 reads FQGNSA. The CDR3 is 16 residues long. The V and J ends lost 3 bases and 2 bases, in that order; junction bases with no gene match: 5. CDR3 bases: TGTGCCAGCAGCTTCGGACTAGCGTCCCCCTACAATGAGCAGTTCTTC. Protein: CASSFGLASPYNEQFF.

The chain employs TRBV10-3 and TRBJ2-3; no clear D. Trimming left V 4 bases short and J 0 bases short, with 8 bases between. CDR3 size: 14 residues. The germline V gene has CDR1 ENHRY and CDR2 SYGVKD. This CDR3 is CAISGADSTDTQYF. In nucleotides, the CDR3 is TGTGCCATCAGTGGTGCGGATAGCACAGATACGCAGTATTTT.

V usage is TRBV12-3 or TRBV12-4 and J usage is TRBJ2-1, with unresolved D. The CDR3 has 14 residues. V was trimmed by 6 bases and J by 8 bases, leaving 17 bases between them. In DNA form, the CDR3 reads TGTGCCAGCAGCACGCCAAATTTTGGGGATGAGCAGTTCTTC. It is translated as CASSTPNFGDEQFF.

Only a few counts were recorded for this clonotype. CDR3 in DNA: TGCGCCAGCAGCCTCTCCGTGGGGGGGGGCTACACCTTC. It specifies CASSLSVGGGYTF. This chain joins TRBV4-3 and TRBJ1-2; D is perhaps TRBD1 (5 bases). The CDR3 is 13 residues long. From germline, CDR1 is LGHNA and CDR2 YSLEER. V gave up 4 bases and J gave up 8 bases, with 14 bases separating them.